The sequence of this T cell receptor (beta chain) was determined in a study of PD-L1 blockade in urothelial cancer. Overall study: At 3 weeks (second dose) and 6 weeks after starting treatment, blood was analyzed.

The time point: peripheral blood 6 weeks after treatment start. This table comes from immunoSEQ multiplex PCR, and its TCRdb copy is limited to in-frame clones, with some not included. The profile shows over 15,000 clones, around 81% of them singletons. There are 12 residues in the CDR3. After removal of 7 bases from V and 2 bases from J, the junction contained 1 base not matched to a gene. Germline CDR1 reads SQVTM; CDR2 reads ANQGSEA. The V gene is TRBV29-1, the J gene TRBJ2-1; the match to TRBD2 covers 8 bases. This specimen consisted of PBMCs, obtained around atezolizumab (anti-PD-L1) treatment. The receptor's source is a man between 45 and 60 years old with urothelial cancer. CDR3 residues: CSAGGAYNEQFF. The CDR3 nucleotides are TGCAGCGCGGGGGGGGCCTACAATGAGCAGTTCTTC.